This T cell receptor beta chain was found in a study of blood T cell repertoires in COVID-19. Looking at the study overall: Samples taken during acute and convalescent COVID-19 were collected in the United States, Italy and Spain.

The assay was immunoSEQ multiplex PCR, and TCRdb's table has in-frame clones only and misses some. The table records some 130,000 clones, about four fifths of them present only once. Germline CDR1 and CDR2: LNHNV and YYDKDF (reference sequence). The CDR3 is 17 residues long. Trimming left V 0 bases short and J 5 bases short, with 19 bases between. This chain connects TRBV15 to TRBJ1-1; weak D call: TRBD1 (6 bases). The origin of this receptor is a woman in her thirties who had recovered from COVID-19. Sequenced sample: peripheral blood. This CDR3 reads CATSRDTGGLVGTEAFF. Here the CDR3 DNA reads TGTGCCACCAGCAGAGATACCGGGGGGCTCGTAGGGACTGAAGCTTTCTTT.